This T cell receptor (beta chain) was sequenced in a study of beta chain features in type 1 diabetes. Study-wide context: Comparable age, gender and cell yields were observed in patients relative to healthy donors. Findings and caveats of the study: For cells with high TCR expression, cDNA sequencing could yield over-representation. Across all four CD4+ subsets, people with type 1 diabetes showed modestly shorter TCRB CDR3s.

This clone appeared a few times. Its antigen is not identified. J was trimmed by 2 bases and V by 1 base; bases with no gene match: 5. Germline-derived CDR1 and CDR2 are MNHEY and SVGAGI. There are 15 residues in the CDR3. Naive, central memory, regulatory and stem cell-like memory cells within the CD4+ compartment were sorted using CD45RO/CCR7/CD25/CD127/CD95/CD27. The entirety of the isolated RNA underwent reverse transcription, so expressed TCRB transcripts were sequenced. This table comes from immunoSEQ multiplex PCR, and its TCRdb copy is limited to in-frame clones, with some not included. The sample shows some 400,000 clones, around 15% of them seen only once.

The chain employs TRBV6-5 and TRBJ2-7; 7 nucleotides align to TRBD2. The receptor was isolated from a woman aged 18-29 years in good health. The material sequenced was naive CD4+ T cells from blood. The CDR3 spells CASSYFAGATYEQYF. The CDR3 DNA sequence: TGTGCCAGCAGTTACTTCGCGGGAGCGACCTACGAGCAGTACTTC.